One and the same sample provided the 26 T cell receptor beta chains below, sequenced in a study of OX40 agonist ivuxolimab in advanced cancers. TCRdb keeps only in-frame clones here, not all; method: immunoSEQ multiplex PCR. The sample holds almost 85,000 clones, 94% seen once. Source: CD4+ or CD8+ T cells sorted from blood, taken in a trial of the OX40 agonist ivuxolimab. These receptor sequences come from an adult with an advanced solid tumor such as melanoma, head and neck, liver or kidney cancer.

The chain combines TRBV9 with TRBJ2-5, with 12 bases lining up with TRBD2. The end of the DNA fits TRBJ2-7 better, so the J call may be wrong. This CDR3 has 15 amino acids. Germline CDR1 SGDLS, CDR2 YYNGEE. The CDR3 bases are TGTGCCAGCAGCTTACGACTAGCGGGAGACGTCGAGCAGTACTTC. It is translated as CASSLRLAGDVEQYF.

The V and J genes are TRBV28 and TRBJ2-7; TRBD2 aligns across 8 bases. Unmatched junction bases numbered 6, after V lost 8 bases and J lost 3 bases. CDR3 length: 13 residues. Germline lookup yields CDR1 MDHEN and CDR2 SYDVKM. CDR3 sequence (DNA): TGTGCCAGCCGGGGGGGGTTAGACTACGAGCAGTACTTC. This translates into CASRGGLDYEQYF.

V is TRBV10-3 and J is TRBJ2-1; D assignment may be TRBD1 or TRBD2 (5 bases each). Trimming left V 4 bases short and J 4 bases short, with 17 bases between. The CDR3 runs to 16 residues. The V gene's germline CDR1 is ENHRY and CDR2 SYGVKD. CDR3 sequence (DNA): TGTGCCATCAGTGGCCTCAGGGAGACAACTTACAATGAGCAGTTCTTC. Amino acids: CAISGLRETTYNEQFF.

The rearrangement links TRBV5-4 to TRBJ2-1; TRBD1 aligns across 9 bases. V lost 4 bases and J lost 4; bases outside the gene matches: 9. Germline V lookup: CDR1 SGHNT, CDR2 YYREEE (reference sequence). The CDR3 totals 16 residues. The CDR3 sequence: CASSPRTGVEYNEQFF. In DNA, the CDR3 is TGTGCCAGCAGCCCGCGGACAGGGGTGGAGTACAATGAGCAGTTCTTC.

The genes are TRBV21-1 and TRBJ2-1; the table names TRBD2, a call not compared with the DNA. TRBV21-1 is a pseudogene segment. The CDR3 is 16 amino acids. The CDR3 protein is CASSKGGGRSVNEQFF. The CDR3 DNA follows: TGTGCCAGCAGCAAAGGCGGCGGGAGGTCCGTCAATGAGCAGTTCTTC.

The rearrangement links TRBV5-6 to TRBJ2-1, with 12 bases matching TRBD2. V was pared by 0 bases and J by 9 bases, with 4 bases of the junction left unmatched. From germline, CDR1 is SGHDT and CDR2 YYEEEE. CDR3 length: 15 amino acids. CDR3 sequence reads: CASSLASGRAVEQFF. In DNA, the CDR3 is TGTGCCAGCAGCTTGGCTAGCGGGAGGGCCGTTGAGCAGTTCTTC.

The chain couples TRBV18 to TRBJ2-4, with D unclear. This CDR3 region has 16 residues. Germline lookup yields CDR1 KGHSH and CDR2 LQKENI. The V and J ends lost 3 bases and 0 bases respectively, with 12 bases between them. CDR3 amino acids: CASSPGYVLAKNIQYF. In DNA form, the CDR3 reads TGTGCCAGCTCACCTGGTTACGTATTAGCCAAAAACATTCAGTACTTC.

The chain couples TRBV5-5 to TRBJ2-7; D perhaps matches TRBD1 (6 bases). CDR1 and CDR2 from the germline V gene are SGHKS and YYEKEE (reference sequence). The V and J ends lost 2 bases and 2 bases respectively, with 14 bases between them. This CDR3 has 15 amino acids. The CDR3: CASSFTQGVAYEQYF. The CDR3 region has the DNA TGTGCCAGCAGCTTCACACAGGGTGTAGCCTACGAGCAGTACTTC.

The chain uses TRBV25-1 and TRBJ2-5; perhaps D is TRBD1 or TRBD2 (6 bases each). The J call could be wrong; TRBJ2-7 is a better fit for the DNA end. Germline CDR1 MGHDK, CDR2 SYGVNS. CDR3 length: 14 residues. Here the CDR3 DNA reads TGTGCCAGCAGTACAGGGACTGGGTTACTCGAGCAGTACTTC. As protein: CASSTGTGLLEQYF.

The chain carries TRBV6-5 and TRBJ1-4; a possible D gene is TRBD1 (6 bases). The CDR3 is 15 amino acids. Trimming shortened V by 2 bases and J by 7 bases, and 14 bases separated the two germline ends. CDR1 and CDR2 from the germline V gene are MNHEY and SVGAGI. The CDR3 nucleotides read TGTGCCAGCAGTTACATGGGGGCTTGGGGTGAAAAACTGTTTTTT. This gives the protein CASSYMGAWGEKLFF.

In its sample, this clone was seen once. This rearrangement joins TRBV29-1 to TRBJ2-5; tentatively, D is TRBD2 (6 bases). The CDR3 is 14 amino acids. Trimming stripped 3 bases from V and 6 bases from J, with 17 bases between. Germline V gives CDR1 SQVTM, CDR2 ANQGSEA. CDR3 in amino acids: CSVDGLRDRQTQYF. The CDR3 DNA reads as TGCAGCGTTGATGGGCTGCGGGATAGGCAGACCCAGTACTTC.

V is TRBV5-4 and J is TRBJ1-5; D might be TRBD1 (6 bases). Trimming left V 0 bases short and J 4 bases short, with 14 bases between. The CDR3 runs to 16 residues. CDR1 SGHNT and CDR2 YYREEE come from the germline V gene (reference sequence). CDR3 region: CASSLGGGGLNQPQHF. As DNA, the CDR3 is TGTGCCAGCAGCTTGGGTGGCGGGGGCCTTAATCAGCCCCAGCATTTT. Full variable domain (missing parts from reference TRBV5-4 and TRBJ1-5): ETGVTQSPTHLIKTRGQQVTLRCSSQSGHNTVSWYQQALGQGPQFIFQYYREEENGRGNFPPRFSGLQFPNYSSELNVNALELDDSALYLCASSLGGGGLNQPQHFGDGTRLSIL.

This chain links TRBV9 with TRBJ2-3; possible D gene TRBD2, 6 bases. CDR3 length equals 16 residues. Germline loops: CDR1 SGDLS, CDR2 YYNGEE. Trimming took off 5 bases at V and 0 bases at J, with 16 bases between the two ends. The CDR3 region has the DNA TGTGCCAGCAGTAAAATCGGGAGAGCTAGCACAGATACGCAGTATTTT. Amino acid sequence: CASSKIGRASTDTQYF.

The CDR3 region has the DNA TGCGCCAGCAGCCAAAGAACCGGGGAGCTGTTTTTT. Its translation is CASSQRTGELFF. This chain links TRBV4-1 with TRBJ2-2, with D unresolved. This CDR3 has 12 residues. Germline values: CDR1 MGHRA, CDR2 YSYEKL. With 2 bases removed from V and 5 bases from J, the gap between germline ends came to 3 bases.

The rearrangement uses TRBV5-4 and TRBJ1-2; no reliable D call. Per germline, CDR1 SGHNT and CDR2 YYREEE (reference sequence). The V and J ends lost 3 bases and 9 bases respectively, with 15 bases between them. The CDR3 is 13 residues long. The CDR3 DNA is TGTGCCAGCAGCTGGACGGCCTTCGAAAGCTACACCTTC. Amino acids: CASSWTAFESYTF.

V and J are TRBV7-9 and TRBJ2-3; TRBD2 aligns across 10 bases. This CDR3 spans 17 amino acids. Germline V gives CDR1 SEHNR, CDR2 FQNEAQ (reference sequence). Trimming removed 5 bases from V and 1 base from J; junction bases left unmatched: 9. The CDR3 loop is CASSRLLLAGRTDTQYF. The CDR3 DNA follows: TGTGCCAGCAGCCGACTTTTACTAGCGGGACGCACAGATACGCAGTATTTT.

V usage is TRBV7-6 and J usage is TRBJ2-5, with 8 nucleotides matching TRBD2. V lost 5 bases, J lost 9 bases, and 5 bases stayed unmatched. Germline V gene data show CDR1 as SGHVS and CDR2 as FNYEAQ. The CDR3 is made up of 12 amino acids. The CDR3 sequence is CASSPGGEAQYF. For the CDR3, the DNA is TGTGCCAGCAGCCCGGGGGGGGAGGCCCAGTACTTC.

The CDR3 reads CASSPGLAEYEQYF. In DNA, the CDR3 is TGTGCCAGCAGCCCCGGACTAGCGGAGTACGAGCAGTACTTC. The chain combines TRBV7-2 with TRBJ2-7; 10 bases line up with TRBD2. The CDR3 extends over 14 amino acids. Germline V lookup: CDR1 SGHTA, CDR2 FQGNSA. With 5 bases clipped from V and 4 bases from J, the junction kept 5 bases outside the gene matches.

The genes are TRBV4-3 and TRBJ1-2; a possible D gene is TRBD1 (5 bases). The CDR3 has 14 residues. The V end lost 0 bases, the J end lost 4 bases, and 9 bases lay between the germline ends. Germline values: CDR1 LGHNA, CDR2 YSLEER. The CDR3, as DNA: TGCGCCAGCAGCCAAGATAGACAGTTCTATGGCTACACCTTC. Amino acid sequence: CASSQDRQFYGYTF.

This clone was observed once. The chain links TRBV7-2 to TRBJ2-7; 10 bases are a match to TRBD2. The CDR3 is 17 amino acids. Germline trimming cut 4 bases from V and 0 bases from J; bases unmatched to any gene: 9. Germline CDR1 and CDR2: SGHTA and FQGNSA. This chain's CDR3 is CASSSQTSGRGSYEQYF. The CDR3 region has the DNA TGTGCCAGCAGCTCCCAGACTAGCGGGCGGGGCTCCTACGAGCAGTACTTC.

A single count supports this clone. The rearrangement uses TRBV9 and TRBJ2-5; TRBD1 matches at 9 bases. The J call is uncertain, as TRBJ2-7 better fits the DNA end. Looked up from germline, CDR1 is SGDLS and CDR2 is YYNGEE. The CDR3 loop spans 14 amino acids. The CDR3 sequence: CASSVGTGVSEQYF. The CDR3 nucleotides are TGTGCCAGCAGCGTAGGGACAGGGGTAAGCGAGCAGTACTTC.

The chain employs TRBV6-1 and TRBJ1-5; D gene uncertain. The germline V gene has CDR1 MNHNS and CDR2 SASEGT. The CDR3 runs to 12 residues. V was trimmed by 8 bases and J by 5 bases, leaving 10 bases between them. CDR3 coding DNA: TGTGCCAGCGGTCATACCGATCAGCCCCAGCATTTT. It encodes CASGHTDQPQHF.

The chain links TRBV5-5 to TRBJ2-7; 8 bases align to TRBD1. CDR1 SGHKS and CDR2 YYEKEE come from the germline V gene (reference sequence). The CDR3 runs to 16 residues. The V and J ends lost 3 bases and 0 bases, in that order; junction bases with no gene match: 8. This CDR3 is CASSSSYRGSSYEQYF. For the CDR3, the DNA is TGTGCCAGCAGCTCGTCATACAGGGGGAGCTCCTACGAGCAGTACTTC.

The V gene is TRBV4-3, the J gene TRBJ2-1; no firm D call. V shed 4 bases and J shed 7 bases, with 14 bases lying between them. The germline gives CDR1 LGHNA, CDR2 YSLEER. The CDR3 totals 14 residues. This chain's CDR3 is CASSLGAVVNEQFF. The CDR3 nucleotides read TGCGCCAGCAGCCTTGGTGCTGTTGTGAATGAGCAGTTCTTC.

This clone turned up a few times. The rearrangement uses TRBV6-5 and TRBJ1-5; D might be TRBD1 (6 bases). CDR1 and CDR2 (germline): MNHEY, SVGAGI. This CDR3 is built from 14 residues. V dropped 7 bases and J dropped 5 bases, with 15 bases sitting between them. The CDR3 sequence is CASNPHRAHQPQHF. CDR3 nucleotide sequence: TGTGCCAGCAACCCTCACAGGGCTCATCAGCCCCAGCATTTT.

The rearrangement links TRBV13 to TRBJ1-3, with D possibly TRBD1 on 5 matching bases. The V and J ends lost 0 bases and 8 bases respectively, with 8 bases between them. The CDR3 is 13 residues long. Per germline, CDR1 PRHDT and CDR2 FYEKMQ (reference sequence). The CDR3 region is CASSLGEGDTIYF. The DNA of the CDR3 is TGTGCCAGCAGCTTAGGGGAAGGGGACACCATATATTTT.